The next 14 T cell receptor beta chains were all read from a single sample in a study of T cell responses to AZD1222 COVID-19 vaccine. TCRdb's copy holds only in-frame clones and misses some; the assay was immunoSEQ multiplex PCR. Among around 100,000 clones listed, about 83% were seen once. The sample in question was peripheral blood, obtained on day 0 of AZD1222 vaccination. These receptors all stem from an adult in good health.

The V gene is TRBV15, the J gene TRBJ1-2, with 9 bases that match TRBD1. From germline, CDR1 is LNHNV and CDR2 YYDKDF (reference sequence). Trimming cost V 1 base and J 0 bases; bases outside gene matches: 0. The CDR3 totals 15 residues. The CDR3 bases are TGTGCCACCAGCAGAGGGACAGGGGCTAACTATGGCTACACCTTC. It encodes CATSRGTGANYGYTF.

This clone was seen only a few times. The chain joins TRBV19 to TRBJ2-1; TRBD1 matches at 7 bases. Germline assignment: CDR1 LNHDA and CDR2 SQIVND (reference sequence). The CDR3 spans 14 residues. V was clipped by 8 bases and J by 4 bases; unmatched bases: 8. Here the CDR3 reads CASRSTGLYNEQFF. The CDR3 DNA is TGTGCCAGTCGTTCGACAGGGCTTTACAATGAGCAGTTCTTC.

This sequence joins TRBV7-9 and TRBJ1-1; D is undetermined. This CDR3 contains 14 residues. Germline CDR1 is SEHNR and CDR2 is FQNEAQ (reference sequence). Deletions cut 5 bases from V and 6 bases from J, with 16 bases between. CDR3 amino acids: CASSHPVFGAEAFF. The CDR3 DNA reads as TGTGCCAGCAGCCACCCCGTCTTCGGGGCTGAAGCTTTCTTT.

V and J are TRBV6-5 and TRBJ2-7; tentatively, D is TRBD1 or TRBD2 (6 bases each). Germline V gives CDR1 MNHEY, CDR2 SVGAGI. This CDR3 is built from 14 residues. V was trimmed by 9 bases and J by 2 bases, leaving 17 bases between them. The CDR3 DNA reads TGTGCCAGTTTCGGGGGCGGTTACCCCTACGAGCAGTACTTC. Its protein is CASFGGGYPYEQYF.

This sequence joins TRBV6-5 and TRBJ2-1, with TRBD2 matching over 13 bases. Per germline, CDR1 MNHEY and CDR2 SVGAGI. The V segment lost 6 bases and the J segment 10 bases; nucleotides outside the gene matches: 9. The CDR3 totals 15 residues. CDR3 in DNA: TGTGCCAGCAGCCGTGGACTAGCGGGAGTGGGGGAGCAGTTCTTC. Its protein product is CASSRGLAGVGEQFF.

The rearrangement links TRBV7-2 to TRBJ1-5, with 7 bases lining up with TRBD1. Unmatched junction bases numbered 10, after V lost 5 bases and J lost 3 bases. In germline, CDR1 is SGHTA, CDR2 FQGNSA. The CDR3 is made up of 16 amino acids. CDR3 coding DNA: TGTGCCAGCAGCCCAGGGGGGGGTTTTTCCAATCAGCCCCAGCATTTT. This sequence encodes CASSPGGGFSNQPQHF.

CDR3 amino acids: CASSSTRQSTDTQYF. Here the CDR3 DNA reads TGTGCCAGCAGCTCGACGCGACAGAGCACAGATACGCAGTATTTT. The chain is built from TRBV11-3 and TRBJ2-3; tentatively, D is TRBD1 (5 bases). Germline V CDR1 and CDR2: SGHNT, YENEEA. The CDR3 covers 15 residues. Trimming took 4 bases from V and 0 from J, leaving 11 bases between them.

This clone showed up just once. The chain combines TRBV7-2 with TRBJ1-2, with 7 bases aligning to TRBD1. J gave up 3 bases and V 1 base, and 2 bases lay outside the gene matches. This CDR3 has 14 residues. Germline V gene lookup returns CDR1 SGHTA and CDR2 FQGNSA. The CDR3 bases are TGTGCCAGCAGCTTAGGACAGGGAGACTATGGCTACACCTTC. Translated, it gives CASSLGQGDYGYTF.

The chain combines TRBV18 with TRBJ1-2, with TRBD1 matching over 8 bases. This CDR3 is built from 13 residues. Germline V gene lookup returns CDR1 KGHSH and CDR2 LQKENI. V trimming: 3 bases; J trimming: 7 bases; junction bases outside the gene matches: 4. The chain's CDR3 is CASSPDRAVGYTF. CDR3 sequence (DNA): TGTGCCAGCTCACCGGACAGGGCTGTTGGCTACACCTTC.

This clone was detected only once. The rearrangement joins TRBV24-1 to TRBJ2-3, with 12 bases aligning to TRBD2. Germline values: CDR1 KGHDR, CDR2 SFDVKD. V was pared by 0 bases and J by 0 bases, with 0 bases of the junction left unmatched. The CDR3 totals 17 residues. In DNA form, the CDR3 reads TGTGCCACCAGTGATTTGGGACTAGCGGGGAGCACAGATACGCAGTATTTT. Amino acids: CATSDLGLAGSTDTQYF.

V gene TRBV11-1 combines with J gene TRBJ1-1; a weak D match, TRBD1 (5 bases). Germline V gene data show CDR1 as SGHAT and CDR2 as FQDESV (reference sequence). The CDR3 runs 14 residues. V dropped 4 bases and J dropped 9 bases, with 18 bases sitting between them. DNA for the CDR3: TGTGCCAGCAGCTCCCACCGAACGGGGCATAAAGCTTTCTTT. Its translation: CASSSHRTGHKAFF.

V is TRBV11-2 and J is TRBJ1-2; possibly TRBD1 for D (5 bases). Germline CDR1 SGHAT, CDR2 FQNNGV. The CDR3 totals 16 residues. V gave up 2 bases and J gave up 7 bases, with 20 bases separating them. The CDR3 DNA sequence: TGTGCCAGCAGCTTAAACGAGGGCAGGGCGGCAGGTGGCTACACCTTC. Its translation: CASSLNEGRAAGGYTF.

The rearrangement joins TRBV5-1 to TRBJ2-3; TRBD2 matches at 7 bases. The V segment lost 4 bases and the J segment 2 bases; nucleotides outside the gene matches: 7. Germline V gene lookup returns CDR1 SGHRS and CDR2 YFSETQ. The length of the CDR3 is 15 residues. The CDR3 DNA reads as TGCGCCAGCAGCATGGGGGGGACGGACACAGATACGCAGTATTTT. It yields the protein CASSMGGTDTDTQYF.

This clone was found a few times. This chain links TRBV27 with TRBJ1-1; 7 nucleotides agree with TRBD1. The CDR3 consists of 13 residues. Germline trimming cut 5 bases from V and 4 bases from J; bases unmatched to any gene: 4. The V gene's germline CDR1 is MNHEY and CDR2 SMNVEV (reference sequence). CDR3 loop: CASSQYRGTEAFF. CDR3 coding DNA: TGTGCCAGCAGTCAATACAGGGGCACTGAAGCTTTCTTT.